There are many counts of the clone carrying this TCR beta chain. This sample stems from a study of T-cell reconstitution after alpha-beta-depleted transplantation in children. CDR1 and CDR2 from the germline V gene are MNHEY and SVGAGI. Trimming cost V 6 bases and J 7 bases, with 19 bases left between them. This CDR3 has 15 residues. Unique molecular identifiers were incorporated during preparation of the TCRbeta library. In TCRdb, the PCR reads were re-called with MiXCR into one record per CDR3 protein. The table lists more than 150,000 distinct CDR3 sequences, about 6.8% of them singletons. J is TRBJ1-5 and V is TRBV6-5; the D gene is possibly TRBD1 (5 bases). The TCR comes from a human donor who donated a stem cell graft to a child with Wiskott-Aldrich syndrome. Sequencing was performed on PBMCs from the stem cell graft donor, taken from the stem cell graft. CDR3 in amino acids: CASSLTRGVKQPQHF. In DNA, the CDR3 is TGTGCCAGCAGCCTAACCAGAGGGGTCAAGCAGCCCCAGCATTTT.